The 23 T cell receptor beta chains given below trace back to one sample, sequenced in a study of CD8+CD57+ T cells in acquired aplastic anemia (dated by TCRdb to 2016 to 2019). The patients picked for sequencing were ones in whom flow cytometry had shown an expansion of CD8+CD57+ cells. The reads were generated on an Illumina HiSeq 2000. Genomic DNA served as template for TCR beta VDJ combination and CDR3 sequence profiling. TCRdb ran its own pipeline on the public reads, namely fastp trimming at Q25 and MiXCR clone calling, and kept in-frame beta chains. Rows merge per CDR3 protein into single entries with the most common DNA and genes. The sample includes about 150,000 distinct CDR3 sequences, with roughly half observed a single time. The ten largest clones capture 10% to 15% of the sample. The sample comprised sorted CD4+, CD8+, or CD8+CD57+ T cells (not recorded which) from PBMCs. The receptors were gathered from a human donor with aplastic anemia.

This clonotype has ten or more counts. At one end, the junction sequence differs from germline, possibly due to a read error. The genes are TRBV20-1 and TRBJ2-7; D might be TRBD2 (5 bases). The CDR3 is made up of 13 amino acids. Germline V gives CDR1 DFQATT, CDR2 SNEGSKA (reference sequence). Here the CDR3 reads CSARAAELLEQYF. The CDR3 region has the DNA TGCAGTGCGAGAGCAGCGGAATTGCTAGAGCAGTACTTC.

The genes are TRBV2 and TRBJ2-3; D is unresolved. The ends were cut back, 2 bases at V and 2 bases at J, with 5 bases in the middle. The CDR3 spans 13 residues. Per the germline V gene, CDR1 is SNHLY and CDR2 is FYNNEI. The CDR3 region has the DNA TGTGCCAGCAGTGAACGGGCCACAGATACGCAGTATTTT. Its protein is CASSERATDTQYF.

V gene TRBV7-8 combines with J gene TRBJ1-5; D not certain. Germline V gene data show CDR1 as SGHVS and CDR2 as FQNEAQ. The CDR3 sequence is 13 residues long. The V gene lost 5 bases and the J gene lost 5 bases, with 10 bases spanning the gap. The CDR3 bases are TGTGCCAGCAGCCCAAGTGGCGATCAGCCCCAGCATTTT. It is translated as CASSPSGDQPQHF.

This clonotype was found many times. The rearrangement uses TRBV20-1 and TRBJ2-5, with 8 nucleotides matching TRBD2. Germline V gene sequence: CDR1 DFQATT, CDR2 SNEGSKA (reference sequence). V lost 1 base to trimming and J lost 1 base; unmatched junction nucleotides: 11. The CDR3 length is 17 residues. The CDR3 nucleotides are TGCAGTGCTAGAGCCTTGGCGGGGGGCTCTATCCAAGAGACCCAGTACTTC. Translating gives CSARALAGGSIQETQYF.

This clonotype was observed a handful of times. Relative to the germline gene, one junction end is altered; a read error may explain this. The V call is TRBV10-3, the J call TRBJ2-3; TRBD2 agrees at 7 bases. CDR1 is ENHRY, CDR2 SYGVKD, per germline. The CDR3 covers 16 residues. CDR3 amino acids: CASSDSATGGLDTQYF. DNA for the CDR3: TGTGCCAGCAGTGACTCAGCCACCGGGGGGTTGGATACGCAGTATTTT.

CDR3 residues: CASLLAGGTYEQYF. CDR3 nucleotide sequence: TGTGCCAGCCTGCTGGCGGGAGGGACCTACGAGCAGTACTTC. This sequence joins TRBV2 and TRBJ2-7; 9 bases map to TRBD2. Germline V CDR1 and CDR2: SNHLY, FYNNEI. There are 14 residues in the CDR3. The V segment lost 8 bases and the J segment 2 bases; nucleotides outside the gene matches: 7.

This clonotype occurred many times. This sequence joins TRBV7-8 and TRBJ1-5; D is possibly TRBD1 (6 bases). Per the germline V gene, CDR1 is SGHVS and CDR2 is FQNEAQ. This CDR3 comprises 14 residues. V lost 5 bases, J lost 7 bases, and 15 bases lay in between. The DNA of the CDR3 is TGTGCCAGCAGCCCGGAGCCTCAGGGGCAGCCCCAGCATTTT. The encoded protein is CASSPEPQGQPQHF.

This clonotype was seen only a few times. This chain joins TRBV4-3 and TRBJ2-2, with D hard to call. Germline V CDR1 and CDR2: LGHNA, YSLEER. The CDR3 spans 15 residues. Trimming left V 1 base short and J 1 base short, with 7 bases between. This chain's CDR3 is CASSQVWGNTGELFF. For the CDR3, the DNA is TGCGCCAGCAGCCAAGTTTGGGGGAACACCGGGGAGCTGTTTTTT.

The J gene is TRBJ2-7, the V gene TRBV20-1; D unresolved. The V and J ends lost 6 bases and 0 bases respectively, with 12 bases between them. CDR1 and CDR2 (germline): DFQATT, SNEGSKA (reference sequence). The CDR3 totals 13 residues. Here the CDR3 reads CSAYVAPSYEQYF. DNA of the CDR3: TGCAGTGCGTACGTGGCCCCCTCCTACGAGCAGTACTTC.

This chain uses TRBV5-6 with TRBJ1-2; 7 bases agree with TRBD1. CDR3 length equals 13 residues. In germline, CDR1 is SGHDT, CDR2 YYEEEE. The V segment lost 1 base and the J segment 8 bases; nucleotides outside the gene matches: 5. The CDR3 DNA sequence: TGTGCCAGCAGCTTGAACAGGGGAGACGGCTACACCTTC. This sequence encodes CASSLNRGDGYTF.

CDR3 sequence reads: CASSLRDRDNSPLHF. CDR3 coding DNA: TGTGCCAGCAGCTTAAGGGACAGAGATAATTCACCCCTCCACTTT. The V and J genes are TRBV7-8 and TRBJ1-6; TRBD1 matches at 7 bases. Germline CDR1 and CDR2: SGHVS and FQNEAQ. This CDR3 has 15 amino acids. Unmatched junction bases numbered 3, after V lost 2 bases and J lost 5 bases.

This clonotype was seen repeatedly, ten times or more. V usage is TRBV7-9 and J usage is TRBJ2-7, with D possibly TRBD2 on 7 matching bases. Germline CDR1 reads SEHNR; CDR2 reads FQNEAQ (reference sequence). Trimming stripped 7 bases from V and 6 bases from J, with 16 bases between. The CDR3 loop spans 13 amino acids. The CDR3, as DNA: TGTGCCAGCACTCTCGTGGGGGGGCCCGAGCAGTACTTC. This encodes CASTLVGGPEQYF.

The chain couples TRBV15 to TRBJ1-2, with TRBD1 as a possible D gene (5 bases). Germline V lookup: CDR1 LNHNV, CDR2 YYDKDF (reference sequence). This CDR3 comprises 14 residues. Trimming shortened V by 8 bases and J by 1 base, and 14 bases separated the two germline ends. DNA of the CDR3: TGTGCCACCTCCCATACCCAGGGTAACTATGGCTACACCTTC. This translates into CATSHTQGNYGYTF.

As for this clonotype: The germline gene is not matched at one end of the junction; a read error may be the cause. This CDR3 reads CASSLSEAPNTEAFF. In DNA form, the CDR3 reads TGCGCCAGCAGCTTATCAGAGGCCCCGAACACTGAAGCTTTCTTT. The genes are TRBV7-9 and TRBJ1-1; D is unclear. The germline V gene has CDR1 SEHNR and CDR2 FQNEAQ (reference sequence). This CDR3 region has 15 residues. Looking up the rest from reference TRBV7-9 and TRBJ1-1 gives the full variable domain: DTGVSQNPRHKITKRGQNVTFRCDPISEHNRLYWYRQTLGQGPEFLTYFQNEAQLEKSRLLSDRFSAERPKGSFSTLEIQRTEQGDSAMYLCASSLSEAPNTEAFFGQGTRLTVV.

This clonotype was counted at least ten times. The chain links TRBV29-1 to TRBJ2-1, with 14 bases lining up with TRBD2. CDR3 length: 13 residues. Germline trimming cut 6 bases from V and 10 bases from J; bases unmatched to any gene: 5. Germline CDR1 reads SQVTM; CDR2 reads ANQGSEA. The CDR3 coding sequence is TGCAGCGTGTGGACTAGCGGGGGGTACGAGCAGTTCTTC. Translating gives CSVWTSGGYEQFF.

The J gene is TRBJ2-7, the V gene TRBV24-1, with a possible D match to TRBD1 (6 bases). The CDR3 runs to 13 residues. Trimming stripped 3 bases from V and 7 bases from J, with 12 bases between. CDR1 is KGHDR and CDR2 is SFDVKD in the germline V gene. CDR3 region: CATSDVSGVEQYF. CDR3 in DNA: TGTGCCACCAGTGATGTTTCAGGGGTTGAGCAGTACTTC.

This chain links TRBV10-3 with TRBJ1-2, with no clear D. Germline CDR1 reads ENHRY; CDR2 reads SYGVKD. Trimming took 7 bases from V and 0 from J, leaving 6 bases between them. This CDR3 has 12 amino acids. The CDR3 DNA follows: TGTGCCATCATGGAGACTAACTATGGCTACACCTTC. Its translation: CAIMETNYGYTF.

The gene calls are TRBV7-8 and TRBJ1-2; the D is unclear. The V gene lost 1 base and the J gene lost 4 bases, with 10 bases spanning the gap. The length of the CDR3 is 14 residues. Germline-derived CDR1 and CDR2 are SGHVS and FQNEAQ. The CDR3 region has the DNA TGTGCCAGCAGCTTAGGTCAGCAATTCTATGGCTACACCTTC. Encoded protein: CASSLGQQFYGYTF.

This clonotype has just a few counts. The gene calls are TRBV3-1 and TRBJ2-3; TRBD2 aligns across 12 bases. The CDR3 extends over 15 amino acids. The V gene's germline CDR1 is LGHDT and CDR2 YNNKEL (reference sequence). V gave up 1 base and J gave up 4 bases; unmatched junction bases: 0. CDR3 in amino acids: CASSQGLAGADTQYF. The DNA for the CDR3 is TGTGCCAGCAGCCAAGGACTAGCGGGGGCAGATACGCAGTATTTT.

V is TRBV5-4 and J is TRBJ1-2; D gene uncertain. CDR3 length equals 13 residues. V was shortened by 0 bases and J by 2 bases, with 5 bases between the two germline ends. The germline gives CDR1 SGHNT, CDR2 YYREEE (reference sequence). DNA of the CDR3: TGTGCCAGCAGCTTGGAACAGAACTATGGCTACACCTTC. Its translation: CASSLEQNYGYTF.

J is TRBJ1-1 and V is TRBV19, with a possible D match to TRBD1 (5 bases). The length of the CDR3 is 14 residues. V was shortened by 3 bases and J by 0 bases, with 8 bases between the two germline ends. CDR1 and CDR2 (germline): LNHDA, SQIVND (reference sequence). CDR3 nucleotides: TGTGCCAGTAGTATGGGGGGAGTGAACACTGAAGCTTTCTTT. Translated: CASSMGGVNTEAFF.

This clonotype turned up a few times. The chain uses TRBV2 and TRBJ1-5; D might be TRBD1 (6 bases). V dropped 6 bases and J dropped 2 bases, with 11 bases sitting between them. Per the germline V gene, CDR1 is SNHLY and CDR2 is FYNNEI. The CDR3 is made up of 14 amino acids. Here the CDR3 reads CASREQGGNQPQHF. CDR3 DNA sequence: TGTGCCAGCAGGGAACAGGGAGGCAATCAGCCCCAGCATTTT.

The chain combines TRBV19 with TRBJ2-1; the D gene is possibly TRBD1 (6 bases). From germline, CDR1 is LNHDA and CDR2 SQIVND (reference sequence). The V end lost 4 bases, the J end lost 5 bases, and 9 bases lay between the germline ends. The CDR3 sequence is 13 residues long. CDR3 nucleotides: TGTGCCAGTAGTAGAGACAGGAACAATGAGCAGTTCTTC. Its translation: CASSRDRNNEQFF.